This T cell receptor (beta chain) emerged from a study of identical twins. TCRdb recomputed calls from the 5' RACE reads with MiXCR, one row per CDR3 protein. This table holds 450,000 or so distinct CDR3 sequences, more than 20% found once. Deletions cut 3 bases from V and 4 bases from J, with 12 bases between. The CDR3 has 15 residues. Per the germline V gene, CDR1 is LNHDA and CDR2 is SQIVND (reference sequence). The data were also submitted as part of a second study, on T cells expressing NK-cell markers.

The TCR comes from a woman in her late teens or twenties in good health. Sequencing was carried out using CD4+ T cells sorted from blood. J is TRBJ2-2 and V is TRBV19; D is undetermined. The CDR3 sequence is CASSIQASSTGELFF. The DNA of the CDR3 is TGTGCCAGTAGTATCCAGGCCTCAAGCACCGGGGAGCTGTTTTTT.